The rows below give T cell receptor beta chains drawn from one sample of a study of T cell responses to AZD1222 COVID-19 vaccine. This table comes from immunoSEQ multiplex PCR, and its TCRdb copy is limited to in-frame clones, with some not included. Of roughly 99,000 clones in the sample, around 89% were seen once. Sequencing was performed on peripheral blood, taken on day 0 of AZD1222 vaccination. These receptor sequences come from an adult in good health. Each CDR3 is given with its conserved first and last residue. D genes are given only for firm matches. Where a row states a size, it is once, few, many or the class of an expanded clone; other rows omit it.

D: -
J: TRBJ2-7
size: -
V: TRBV6-1
DNA: TGTGCCAGCAGTGAAGGACTGGGAGCCTACGAGCAGTACTTC
CDR3: CASSEGLGAYEQYF

D: TRBD1
J: TRBJ1-4
size: -
V: TRBV11-2
DNA: TGTGCCAGCAGCCCTATCCGGGACAGTGCAACTAATGAAAAACTGTTTTTT
CDR3: CASSPIRDSATNEKLFF

D: TRBD1
J: TRBJ2-1
size: -
V: TRBV27
DNA: TGTGCCAGCAGTCCAGGGACAGTTGAATACAATGAGCAGTTCTTC
CDR3: CASSPGTVEYNEQFF

D: TRBD1
J: TRBJ2-1
size: -
V: TRBV9
DNA: TGTGCCAGCAGCGCGTCGGACAGGGGGTGGAATGAGCAGTTCTTC
CDR3: CASSASDRGWNEQFF

D: TRBD1
J: TRBJ2-7
size: -
V: TRBV7-3
DNA: TGTGCCAGCAGCTTAAACCCAGGGGGCTACGAGCAGTACTTC
CDR3: CASSLNPGGYEQYF

D: TRBD1
J: TRBJ1-2
size: -
V: TRBV5-4
DNA: TGTGCCAGCAGCTTGGGGGAATTAACCGGGACAGGGAGAGGCTACACCTTC
CDR3: CASSLGELTGTGRGYTF

D: TRBD2
J: TRBJ2-7
size: -
V: TRBV5-4
DNA: TGTGCCAGCAGCCCCGGACTAGCGCTGTCCTACGAGCAGTACTTC
CDR3: CASSPGLALSYEQYF

D: -
J: TRBJ2-3
size: -
V: TRBV7-3
DNA: TGTGCCAGCAGCTCGGGGGCGGGACGGGCTGGAGGTACGCAGTATTTT
CDR3: CASSSGAGRAGGTQYF

D: -
J: TRBJ2-7
size: few
V: TRBV6-2/TRBV6-3
DNA: TGTGCCAGCAGCGATGGGATTGCGGATCTCTACGAGCAGTACTTC
CDR3: CASSDGIADLYEQYF

D: TRBD1
J: TRBJ1-2
size: -
V: TRBV28
DNA: TGTGCCAGCACCACGACAGGGTGGTCGGAAGGCTACACCTTC
CDR3: CASTTTGWSEGYTF

D: -
J: TRBJ2-1
size: -
V: TRBV30
DNA: TGTGCCTGGACGGTCCCGAATTACAATGAGCAGTTCTTC
CDR3: CAWTVPNYNEQFF

D: -
J: TRBJ1-1
size: -
V: TRBV6-5
DNA: TGTGCCAGCAGTTACACGCTAGAGGATACTGAAGCTTTCTTT
CDR3: CASSYTLEDTEAFF

D: -
J: TRBJ2-7
size: -
V: TRBV14
DNA: TGTGCCAGCGGCCAGGTATCCTACGAGCAGTACTTC
CDR3: CASGQVSYEQYF

D: -
J: TRBJ2-4
size: -
V: TRBV18
DNA: TGTGCCAGCTCACCGCCCTCATCCAAAAACATTCAGTACTTC
CDR3: CASSPPSSKNIQYF

D: -
J: TRBJ1-1
size: -
V: TRBV5-1
DNA: TGCGCCAGCAGCTTTTCCGCGCCCTCCGGGTACGGTGAAGCTTTCTTT
CDR3: CASSFSAPSGYGEAFF

D: TRBD2
J: TRBJ2-1
size: -
V: TRBV27
DNA: TGTGCCAGCAGTTTTATAGGGACTAGCGGGAGGGGTCGGGATGAGCAGTTCTTC
CDR3: CASSFIGTSGRGRDEQFF

D: -
J: TRBJ2-2
size: -
V: TRBV19
DNA: TGTGCCAGTAGTAAGAGTTCTGGAGGCGGGGAGCTGTTTTTT
CDR3: CASSKSSGGGELFF

D: -
J: TRBJ1-2
size: -
V: TRBV5-6
DNA: TGTGCCAGCAGTCGGATGGGGGGCTACTATGGCTACACCTTC
CDR3: CASSRMGGYYGYTF

D: TRBD1
J: TRBJ1-2
size: -
V: TRBV6-5
DNA: TGTGCCAGCAGACCAGGACAGGGGATGGGCTACACCTTC
CDR3: CASRPGQGMGYTF

D: TRBD1
J: TRBJ2-1
size: -
V: TRBV24-1
DNA: TGTGCCACCAGTAAGACAGGGGGATACAATGAGCAGTTCTTC
CDR3: CATSKTGGYNEQFF

D: -
J: TRBJ2-5
size: -
V: TRBV12-3/TRBV12-4
DNA: TGTGCCAGCAGTAGGACGGACCAAGAGACCCAGTACTTC
CDR3: CASSRTDQETQYF

D: -
J: TRBJ1-2
size: -
V: TRBV27
DNA: TGTGCCAGCAGTCCCTCGGGTAGGGGGGCAGGGAGGGACTATGGCTACACCTTC
CDR3: CASSPSGRGAGRDYGYTF

D: -
J: TRBJ1-5
size: -
V: TRBV18
DNA: TGTGCCAGCTCACCAGGGGAGGGTCAGCCCCAGCATTTT
CDR3: CASSPGEGQPQHF

D: -
J: TRBJ1-6
size: -
V: TRBV30
DNA: TGTGCCTGGAGTAGCGTGCAGGGGAATTCACCCCTCCACTTT
CDR3: CAWSSVQGNSPLHF

D: TRBD1
J: TRBJ1-1
size: -
V: TRBV9
DNA: TGTGCCAGCAGCGCGGAACCCCCGGGACAGGGGGTCGAAGCTTTCTTT
CDR3: CASSAEPPGQGVEAFF

D: -
J: TRBJ2-1
size: -
V: TRBV5-4
DNA: TGTGCCAGCAGCTTGGCGTCAGGTCGCAATGAGCAGTTCTTC
CDR3: CASSLASGRNEQFF

D: -
J: TRBJ1-1
size: -
V: TRBV5-1
DNA: TGCGCCAGCAGCTTGTACCCTGGGACTGAAGCTTTCTTT
CDR3: CASSLYPGTEAFF

D: -
J: TRBJ2-1
size: -
V: TRBV7-6
DNA: TGTGCCAGCAGCTTAACCGGCGGGCTTTCCTACAATGAGCAGTTCTTC
CDR3: CASSLTGGLSYNEQFF

D: TRBD1
J: TRBJ1-6
size: -
V: TRBV3-1/TRBV3-2
DNA: TGTGCCAGCAGCCAGGCCGGACAGGTCTATAATTCACCCCTCCACTTT
CDR3: CASSQAGQVYNSPLHF

D: -
J: TRBJ1-2
size: -
V: TRBV27
DNA: TGTGCCAGCAGTTTACCCCAGTGGCAGGGGTCTGGCTACACCTTC
CDR3: CASSLPQWQGSGYTF

D: -
J: TRBJ1-4
size: -
V: TRBV16
DNA: TGTGCCAGCAGCCCTGGCCACCGGGACGAAAAACTGTTTTTT
CDR3: CASSPGHRDEKLFF

D: -
J: TRBJ2-6
size: -
V: TRBV5-1
DNA: TGCGCCAGCAGCTTAATAGGGTCCTCTGGGGCCAACGTCCTGACTTTC
CDR3: CASSLIGSSGANVLTF

D: -
J: TRBJ1-3
size: -
V: TRBV6-1
DNA: TGTGCCAGCAGTGAAAATCCAAGCGGAAACACCATATATTTT
CDR3: CASSENPSGNTIYF

D: -
J: TRBJ1-2
size: -
V: TRBV24-1
DNA: TGTGCCACCAGTGATTTTACGGAAAACTATGGCTACACCTTC
CDR3: CATSDFTENYGYTF

D: TRBD1
J: TRBJ1-1
size: -
V: TRBV28
DNA: TGTGCCAGCAGTCGGACAGGCCCTACTGAAGCTTTCTTT
CDR3: CASSRTGPTEAFF

D: -
J: TRBJ1-3
size: -
V: TRBV7-2
DNA: TGTGCCAGCAGCTTTGAAAGTGTCAACTCTGGAAACACCATATATTTT
CDR3: CASSFESVNSGNTIYF

D: TRBD1
J: TRBJ2-7
size: -
V: TRBV4-1
DNA: TGCGCCGCTGGCAGGGGGCCCTACGAGCAGTACTTC
CDR3: CAAGRGPYEQYF

D: TRBD1
J: TRBJ2-1
size: -
V: TRBV2
DNA: TGTGCCAGCATGAAGGGACAGGGGGGCTTCAATGAGCAGTTCTTC
CDR3: CASMKGQGGFNEQFF

D: TRBD1
J: TRBJ1-2
size: -
V: TRBV10-1
DNA: TGCGCCAGGAGACAGGGCCGGACAGGGTATGGCTACACCTTC
CDR3: CARRQGRTGYGYTF

D: -
J: TRBJ1-6
size: few
V: TRBV13
DNA: TGTGCCAGCAGCTCGTCAGGGAGCTCCTATAATTCACCCCTCCACTTT
CDR3: CASSSSGSSYNSPLHF